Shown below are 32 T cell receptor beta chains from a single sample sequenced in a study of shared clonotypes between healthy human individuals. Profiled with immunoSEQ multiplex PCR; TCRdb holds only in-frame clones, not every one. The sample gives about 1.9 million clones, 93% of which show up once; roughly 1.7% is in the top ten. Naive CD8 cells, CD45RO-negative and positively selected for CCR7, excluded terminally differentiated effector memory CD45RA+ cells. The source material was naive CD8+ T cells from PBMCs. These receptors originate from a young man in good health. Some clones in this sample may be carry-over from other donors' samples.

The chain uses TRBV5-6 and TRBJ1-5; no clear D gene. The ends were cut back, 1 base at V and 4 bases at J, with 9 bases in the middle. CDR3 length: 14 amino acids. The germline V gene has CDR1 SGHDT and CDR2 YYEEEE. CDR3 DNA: TGTGCCAGCAGCTTGTCAGGTTTGAATCAGCCCCAGCATTTT. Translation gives CASSLSGLNQPQHF.

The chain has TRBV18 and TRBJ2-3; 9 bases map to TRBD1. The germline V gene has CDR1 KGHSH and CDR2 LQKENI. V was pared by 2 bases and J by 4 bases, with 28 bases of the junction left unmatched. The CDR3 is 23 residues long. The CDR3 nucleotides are TGTGCCAGCTCACCAAACGTATTCCCGGGACAGGGAGGAATCACGAGCGGGTCAGATACGCAGTATTTT. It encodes CASSPNVFPGQGGITSGSDTQYF.

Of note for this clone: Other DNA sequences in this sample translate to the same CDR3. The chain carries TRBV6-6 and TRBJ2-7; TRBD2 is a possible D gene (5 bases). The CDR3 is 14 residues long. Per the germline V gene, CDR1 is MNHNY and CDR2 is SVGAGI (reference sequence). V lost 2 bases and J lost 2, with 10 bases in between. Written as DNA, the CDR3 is TGTGCCAGCAGTTACCTGGTCGGGGCCTACGAGCAGTACTTC. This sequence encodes CASSYLVGAYEQYF.

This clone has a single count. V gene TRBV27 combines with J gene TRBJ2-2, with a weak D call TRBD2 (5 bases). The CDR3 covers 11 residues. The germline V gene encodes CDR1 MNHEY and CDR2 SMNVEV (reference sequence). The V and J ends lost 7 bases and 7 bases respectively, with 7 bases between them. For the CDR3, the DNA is TGTGCCAGCACAGAGGGCGGGGAGCTGTTTTTT. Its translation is CASTEGGELFF.

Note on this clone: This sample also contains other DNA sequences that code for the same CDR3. CDR3 coding DNA: TGTGCCAGTAGTATAGTGGGCATAAGGACTGAAGCTTTCTTT. This codes for CASSIVGIRTEAFF. This chain links TRBV19 with TRBJ1-1; D is ambiguous. V was cut by 1 base and J by 5 bases, with 11 bases left in between. Germline CDR1 reads LNHDA; CDR2 reads SQIVND (reference sequence). There are 14 residues in the CDR3.

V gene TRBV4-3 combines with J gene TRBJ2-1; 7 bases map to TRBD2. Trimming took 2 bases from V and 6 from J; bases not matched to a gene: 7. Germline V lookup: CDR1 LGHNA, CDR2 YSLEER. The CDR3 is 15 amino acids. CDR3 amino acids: CASSQTAGLFNEQFF. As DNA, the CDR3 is TGCGCCAGCAGCCAAACAGCGGGACTCTTCAATGAGCAGTTCTTC.

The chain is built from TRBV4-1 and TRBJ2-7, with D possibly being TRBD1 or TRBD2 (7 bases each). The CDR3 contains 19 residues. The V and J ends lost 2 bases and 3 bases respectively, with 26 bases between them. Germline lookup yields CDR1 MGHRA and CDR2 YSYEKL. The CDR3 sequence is CASSQYEGRDSPGDYEQYF. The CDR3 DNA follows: TGCGCCAGCAGCCAATACGAGGGGAGGGACAGCCCGGGGGACTACGAGCAGTACTTC.

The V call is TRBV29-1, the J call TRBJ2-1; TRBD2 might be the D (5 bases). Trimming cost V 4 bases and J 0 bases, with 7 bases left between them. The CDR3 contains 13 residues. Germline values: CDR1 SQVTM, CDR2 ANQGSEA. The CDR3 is CSVGGISYNEQFF. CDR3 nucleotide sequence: TGCAGCGTTGGAGGGATCTCCTACAATGAGCAGTTCTTC.

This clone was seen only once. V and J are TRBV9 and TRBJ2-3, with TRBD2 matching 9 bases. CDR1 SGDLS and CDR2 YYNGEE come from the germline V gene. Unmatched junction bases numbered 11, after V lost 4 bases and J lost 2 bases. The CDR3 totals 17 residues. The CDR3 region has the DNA TGTGCCAGCAGCCTAGGGGCTCTAGCGGGGTTCACAGATACGCAGTATTTT. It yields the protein CASSLGALAGFTDTQYF.

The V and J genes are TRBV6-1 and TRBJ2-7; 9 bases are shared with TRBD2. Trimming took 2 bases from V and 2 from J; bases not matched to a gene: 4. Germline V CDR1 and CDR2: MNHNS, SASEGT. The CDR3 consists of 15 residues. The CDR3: CASSELAGVTYEQYF. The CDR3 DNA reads TGTGCCAGCAGTGAATTAGCGGGAGTCACCTACGAGCAGTACTTC.

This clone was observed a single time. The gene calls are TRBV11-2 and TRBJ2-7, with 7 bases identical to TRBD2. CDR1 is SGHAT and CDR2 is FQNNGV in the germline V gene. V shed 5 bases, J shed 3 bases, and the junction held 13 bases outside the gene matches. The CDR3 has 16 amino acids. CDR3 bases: TGTGCCAGCAGCACCCTCCCGGCTAGCGGACTCTACGAGCAGTACTTC. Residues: CASSTLPASGLYEQYF.

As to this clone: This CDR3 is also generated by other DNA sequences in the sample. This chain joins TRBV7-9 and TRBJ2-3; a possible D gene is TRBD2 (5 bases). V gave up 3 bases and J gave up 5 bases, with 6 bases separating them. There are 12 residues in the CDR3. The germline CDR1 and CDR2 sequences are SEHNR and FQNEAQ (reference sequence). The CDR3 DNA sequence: TGTGCCAGCAGCTTCCGGGGAGATACGCAGTATTTT. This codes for CASSFRGDTQYF.

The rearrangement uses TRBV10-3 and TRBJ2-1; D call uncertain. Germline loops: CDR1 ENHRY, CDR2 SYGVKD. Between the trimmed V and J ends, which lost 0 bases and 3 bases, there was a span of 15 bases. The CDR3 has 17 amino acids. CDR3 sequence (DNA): TGTGCCATCAGTGAGTCCTTTCAGGTGCCGAACTACAATGAGCAGTTCTTC. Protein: CAISESFQVPNYNEQFF.

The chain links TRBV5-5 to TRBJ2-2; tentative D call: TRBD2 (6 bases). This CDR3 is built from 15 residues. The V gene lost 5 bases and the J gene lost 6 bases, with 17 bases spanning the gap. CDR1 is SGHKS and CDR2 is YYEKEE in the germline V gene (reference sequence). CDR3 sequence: CASSYMRDMAGELFF. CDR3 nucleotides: TGTGCCAGCAGTTATATGCGGGATATGGCCGGGGAGCTGTTTTTT. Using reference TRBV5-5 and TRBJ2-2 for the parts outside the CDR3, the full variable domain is DAGVTQSPTHLIKTRGQQVTLRCSPISGHKSVSWYQQVLGQGPQFIFQYYEKEERGRGNFPDRFSARQFPNYSSELNVNALLLGDSALYLCASSYMRDMAGELFFGEGSRLTVL.

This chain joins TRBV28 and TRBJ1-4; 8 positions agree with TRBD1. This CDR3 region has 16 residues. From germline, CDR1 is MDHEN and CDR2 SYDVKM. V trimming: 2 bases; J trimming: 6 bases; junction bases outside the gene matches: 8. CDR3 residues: CASSLDRGQIDEKLFF. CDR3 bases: TGTGCCAGCAGTTTAGACAGGGGACAGATCGATGAAAAACTGTTTTTT.

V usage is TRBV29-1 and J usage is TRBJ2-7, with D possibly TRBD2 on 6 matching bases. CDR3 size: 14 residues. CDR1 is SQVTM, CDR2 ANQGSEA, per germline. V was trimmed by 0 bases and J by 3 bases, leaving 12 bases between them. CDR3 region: CSVEEGRGHYEQYF. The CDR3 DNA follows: TGCAGCGTTGAAGAAGGGCGGGGCCACTACGAGCAGTACTTC.

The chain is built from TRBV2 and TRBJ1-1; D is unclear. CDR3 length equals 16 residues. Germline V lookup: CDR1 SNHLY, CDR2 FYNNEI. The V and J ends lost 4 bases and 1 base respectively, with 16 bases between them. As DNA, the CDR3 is TGTGCCAGCAGTGGGGGAGGGTCTACACAGAACACTGAAGCTTTCTTT. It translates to CASSGGGSTQNTEAFF.

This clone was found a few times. The CDR3 DNA reads as TGTGCCAGCAGCTTGGCACCGAACACTGAAGCTTTCTTT. Translated, it gives CASSLAPNTEAFF. The rearrangement joins TRBV5-4 to TRBJ1-1; D is uncertain. CDR3 length equals 13 residues. The V end lost 0 bases, the J end lost 1 base, and 4 bases lay between the germline ends. Per the germline V gene, CDR1 is SGHNT and CDR2 is YYREEE (reference sequence).

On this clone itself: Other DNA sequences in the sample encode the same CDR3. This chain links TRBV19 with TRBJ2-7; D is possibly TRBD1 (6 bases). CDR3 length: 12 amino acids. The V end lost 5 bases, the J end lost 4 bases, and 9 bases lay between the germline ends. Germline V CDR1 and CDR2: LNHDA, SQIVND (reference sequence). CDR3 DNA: TGTGCCAGTAGTCAAGGGGGATACGAGCAGTACTTC. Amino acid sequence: CASSQGGYEQYF.

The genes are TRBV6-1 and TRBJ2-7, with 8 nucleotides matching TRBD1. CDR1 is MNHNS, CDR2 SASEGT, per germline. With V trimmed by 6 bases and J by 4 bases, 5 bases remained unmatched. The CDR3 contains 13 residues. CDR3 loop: CASSNRGIYEQYF. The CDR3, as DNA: TGTGCCAGCAGCAACAGGGGGATATACGAGCAGTACTTC.

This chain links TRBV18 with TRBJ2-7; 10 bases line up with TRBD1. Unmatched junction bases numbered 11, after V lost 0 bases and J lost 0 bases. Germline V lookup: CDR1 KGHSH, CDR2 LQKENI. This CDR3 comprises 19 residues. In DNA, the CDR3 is TGTGCCAGCTCACCACCTTTTCGGGACAGGGGTACCCTCTCCTACGAGCAGTACTTC. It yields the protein CASSPPFRDRGTLSYEQYF. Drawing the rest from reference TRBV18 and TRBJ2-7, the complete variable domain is NAGVMQNPRHLVRRRGQEARLRCSPMKGHSHVYWYRQLPEEGLKFMVYLQKENIIDESGMPKERFSAEFPKEGPSILRIQQVVRGDSAAYFCASSPPFRDRGTLSYEQYFGPGTRLTVT.

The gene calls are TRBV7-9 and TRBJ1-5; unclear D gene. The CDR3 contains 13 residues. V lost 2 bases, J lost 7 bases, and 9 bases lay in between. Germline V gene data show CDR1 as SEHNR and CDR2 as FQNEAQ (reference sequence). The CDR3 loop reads CASSLSTGQPQHF. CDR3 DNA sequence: TGTGCCAGCAGCTTATCCACCGGGCAGCCCCAGCATTTT. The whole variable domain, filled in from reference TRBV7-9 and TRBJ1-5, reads DTGVSQNPRHKITKRGQNVTFRCDPISEHNRLYWYRQTLGQGPEFLTYFQNEAQLEKSRLLSDRFSAERPKGSFSTLEIQRTEQGDSAMYLCASSLSTGQPQHFGDGTRLSIL.

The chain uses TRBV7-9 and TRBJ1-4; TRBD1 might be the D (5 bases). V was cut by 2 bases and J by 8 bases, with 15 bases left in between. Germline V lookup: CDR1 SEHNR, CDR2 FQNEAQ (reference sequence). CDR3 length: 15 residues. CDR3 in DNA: TGTGCCAGCAGCTTACTGACTGGGGGATACGAAAAACTGTTTTTT. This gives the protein CASSLLTGGYEKLFF. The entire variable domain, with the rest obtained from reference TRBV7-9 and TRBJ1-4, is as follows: DTGVSQNPRHKITKRGQNVTFRCDPISEHNRLYWYRQTLGQGPEFLTYFQNEAQLEKSRLLSDRFSAERPKGSFSTLEIQRTEQGDSAMYLCASSLLTGGYEKLFFGSGTQLSVL.

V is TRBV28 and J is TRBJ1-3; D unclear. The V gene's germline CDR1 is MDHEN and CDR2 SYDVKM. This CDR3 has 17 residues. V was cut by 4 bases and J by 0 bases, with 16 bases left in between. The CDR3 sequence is CASSSTRKDFSGNTIYF. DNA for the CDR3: TGTGCCAGCAGTTCCACGAGGAAGGACTTCTCTGGAAACACCATATATTTT. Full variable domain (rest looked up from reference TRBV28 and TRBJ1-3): DVKVTQSSRYLVKRTGEKVFLECVQDMDHENMFWYRQDPGLGLRLIYFSYDVKMKEKGDIPEGYSVSREKKERFSLILESASTNQTSMYLCASSSTRKDFSGNTIYFGEGSWLTVV.

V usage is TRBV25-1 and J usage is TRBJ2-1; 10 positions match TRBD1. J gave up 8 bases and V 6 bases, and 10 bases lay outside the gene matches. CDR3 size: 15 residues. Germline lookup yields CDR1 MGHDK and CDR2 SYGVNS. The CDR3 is CASRNPGQGVDEQFF. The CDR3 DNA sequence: TGTGCCAGCAGAAACCCCGGACAGGGGGTCGATGAGCAGTTCTTC.

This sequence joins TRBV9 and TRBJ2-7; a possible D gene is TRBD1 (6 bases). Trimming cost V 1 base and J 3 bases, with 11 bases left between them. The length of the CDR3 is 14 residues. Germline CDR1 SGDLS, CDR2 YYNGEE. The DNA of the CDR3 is TGTGCCAGCAGCGTAAACGGACAGTACTACGAGCAGTACTTC. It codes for CASSVNGQYYEQYF.

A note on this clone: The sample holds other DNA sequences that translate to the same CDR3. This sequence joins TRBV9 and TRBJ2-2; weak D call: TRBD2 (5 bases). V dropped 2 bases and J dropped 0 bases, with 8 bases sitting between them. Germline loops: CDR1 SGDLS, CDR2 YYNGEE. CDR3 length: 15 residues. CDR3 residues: CASSVGGTNTGELFF. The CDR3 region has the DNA TGTGCCAGCAGCGTTGGAGGAACGAACACCGGGGAGCTGTTTTTT.

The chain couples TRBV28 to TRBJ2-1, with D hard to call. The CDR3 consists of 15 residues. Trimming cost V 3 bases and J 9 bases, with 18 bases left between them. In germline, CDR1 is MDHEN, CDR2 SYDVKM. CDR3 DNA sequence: TGTGCCAGCAGTTTCAGGACGGGTGAAGATTCTGAGCAGTTCTTC. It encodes CASSFRTGEDSEQFF. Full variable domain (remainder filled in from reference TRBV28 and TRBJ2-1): DVKVTQSSRYLVKRTGEKVFLECVQDMDHENMFWYRQDPGLGLRLIYFSYDVKMKEKGDIPEGYSVSREKKERFSLILESASTNQTSMYLCASSFRTGEDSEQFFGPGTRLTVL.

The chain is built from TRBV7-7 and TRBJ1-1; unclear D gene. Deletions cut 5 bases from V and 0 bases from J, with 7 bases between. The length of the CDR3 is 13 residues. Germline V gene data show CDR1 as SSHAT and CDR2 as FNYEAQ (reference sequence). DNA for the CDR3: TGTGCCAGCAGCCCATCATTGAACACTGAAGCTTTCTTT. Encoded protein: CASSPSLNTEAFF.

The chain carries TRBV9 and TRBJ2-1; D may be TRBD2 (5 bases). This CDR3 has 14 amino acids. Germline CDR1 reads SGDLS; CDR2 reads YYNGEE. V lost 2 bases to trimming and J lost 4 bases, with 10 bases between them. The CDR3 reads CASSVEDSYNEQFF. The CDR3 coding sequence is TGTGCCAGCAGCGTCGAGGACTCGTACAATGAGCAGTTCTTC.

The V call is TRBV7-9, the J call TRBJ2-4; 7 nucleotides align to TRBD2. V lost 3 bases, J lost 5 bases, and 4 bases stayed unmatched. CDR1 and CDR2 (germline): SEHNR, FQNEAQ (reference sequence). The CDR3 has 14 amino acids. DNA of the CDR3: TGTGCCAGCAGCTTCGGCGGGAGTGAAAACATTCAGTACTTC. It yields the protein CASSFGGSENIQYF.

CDR3 protein: CASSWDRLESGEQYF. The CDR3 DNA reads as TGTGCCAGCAGCTGGGACCGACTAGAGTCTGGCGAGCAGTACTTC. The chain is built from TRBV28 and TRBJ2-7; D is possibly TRBD2 (6 bases). CDR3 size: 15 residues. CDR1 is MDHEN and CDR2 is SYDVKM in the germline V gene. V lost 6 bases and J 6 bases, leaving 21 bases between the germline ends. The complete variable domain, with remaining parts taken from reference TRBV28 and TRBJ2-7, reads DVKVTQSSRYLVKRTGEKVFLECVQDMDHENMFWYRQDPGLGLRLIYFSYDVKMKEKGDIPEGYSVSREKKERFSLILESASTNQTSMYLCASSWDRLESGEQYFGPGTRLTVT.